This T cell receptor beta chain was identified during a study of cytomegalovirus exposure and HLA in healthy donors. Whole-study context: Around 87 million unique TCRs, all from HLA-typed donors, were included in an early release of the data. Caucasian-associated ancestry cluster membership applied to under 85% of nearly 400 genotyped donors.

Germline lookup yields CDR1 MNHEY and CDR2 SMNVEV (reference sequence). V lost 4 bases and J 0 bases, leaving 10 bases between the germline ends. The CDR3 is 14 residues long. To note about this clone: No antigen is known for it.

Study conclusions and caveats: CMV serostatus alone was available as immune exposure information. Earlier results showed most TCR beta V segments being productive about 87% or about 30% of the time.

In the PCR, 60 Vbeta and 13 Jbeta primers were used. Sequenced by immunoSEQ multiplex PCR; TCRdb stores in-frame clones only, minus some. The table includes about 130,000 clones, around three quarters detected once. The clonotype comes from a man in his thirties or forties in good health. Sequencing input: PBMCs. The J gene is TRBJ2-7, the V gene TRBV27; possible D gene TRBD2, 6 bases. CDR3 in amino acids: CASSSLGGSYEQYF. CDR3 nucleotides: TGTGCCAGCAGTTCCTTGGGGGGCTCCTACGAGCAGTACTTC.